The 16 T cell receptor beta chains below were found in one sample sequenced in a study of low-dose radiotherapy and immunotherapy resistance in tumors. Primers used for first-strand cDNA, a TRAV- and TRBV-specific set, covered both alpha and beta chains. The TCRs were subjected to amplification over approximately 20 PCR cycles employing a constant-region primer in conjunction with a V-primer adapter. TCRdb re-called the reads with MiXCR, one entry per CDR3 protein. The table lists about 13,000 distinct CDR3 sequences, more than 65% of them singletons, with less than 6% in the top ten. The receptor set was obtained from a human donor with advanced metastatic prostate, ovarian, gallbladder or colorectal cancer (not recorded which). This table probably holds off-target reads from a library built for another chain.

The chain carries TRBV6-1 and TRBJ2-1, with 7 bases identical to TRBD1. V shed 8 bases and J 3 bases; nucleotides not matched to a gene: 7. There are 14 residues in the CDR3. The V gene's germline CDR1 is MNHNS and CDR2 SASEGT. CDR3 coding DNA: TGTGCCAGCTCCAAGGGACAGAGCTACAATGAGCAGTTCTTC. Its protein is CASSKGQSYNEQFF.

V usage is TRBV29-1 and J usage is TRBJ1-2; the D gene is possibly TRBD1 (5 bases). Germline CDR1 SQVTM, CDR2 ANQGSEA. The CDR3 sequence is 11 residues long. The germline V and J ends were trimmed by 8 bases and 6 bases, with 13 bases remaining between them. The CDR3 DNA reads TGCAGCCTTACGGAGGGGCATGGCTACACCTTC. Translating gives CSLTEGHGYTF.

The V call is TRBV6-2 or TRBV6-3, the J call TRBJ2-7, with 10 bases that match TRBD2. The CDR3 totals 15 residues. Germline V gene data show CDR1 as MNHEY and CDR2 as SVGEGT. The ends lost 5 bases at V and 0 bases at J; junction bases unmatched: 4. The CDR3 region is CASSEAGGSSYEQYF. Written as DNA, the CDR3 is TGTGCCAGCAGTGAAGCGGGGGGGAGCTCCTACGAGCAGTACTTC.

This chain joins TRBV19 and TRBJ1-4; D gene unclear. This CDR3 is built from 11 residues. In germline, CDR1 is LNHDA, CDR2 SQIVND (reference sequence). Trimming shortened V by 6 bases and J by 8 bases, and 7 bases separated the two germline ends. In nucleotides, the CDR3 is TGTGCCAGTAGGACGGGGGAAAAACTGTTTTTT. Translated: CASRTGEKLFF. Using reference TRBV19 and TRBJ1-4 for the parts outside the CDR3, the full variable domain is DGGITQSPKYLFRKEGQNVTLSCEQNLNHDAMYWYRQDPGQGLRLIYYSQIVNDFQKGDIAEGYSVSREKKESFPLTVTSAQKNPTAFYLCASRTGEKLFFGSGTQLSVL.

This chain links TRBV11-2 with TRBJ2-2, with D maybe TRBD2 (6 bases). V lost 0 bases and J lost 6, with 11 bases in between. The length of the CDR3 is 15 residues. Per the germline V gene, CDR1 is SGHAT and CDR2 is FQNNGV. The CDR3 coding sequence is TGTGCCAGCAGCTTAGATTTGGAGGGTTCCGGGGAGCTGTTTTTT. This translates into CASSLDLEGSGELFF.

This chain uses TRBV3-1 with TRBJ2-7; 9 positions agree with TRBD1. Germline lookup yields CDR1 LGHDT and CDR2 YNNKEL (reference sequence). The CDR3 has 14 residues. V trimming: 4 bases; J trimming: 7 bases; junction bases outside the gene matches: 8. DNA of the CDR3: TGTGCCAGCAGCCTCGGACAGGGGCTAGGGGAGCAGTACTTC. This gives the protein CASSLGQGLGEQYF.

The genes are TRBV5-1 and TRBJ2-1; 9 nucleotides match TRBD2. CDR3 length: 16 residues. CDR1 is SGHRS and CDR2 is YFSETQ in the germline V gene. The ends lost 0 bases at V and 0 bases at J; junction bases unmatched: 1. DNA of the CDR3: TGCGCCAGCAGCTTGGCTAGCGGGGTCTCCTACAATGAGCAGTTCTTC. This gives the protein CASSLASGVSYNEQFF.

The CDR3 DNA sequence: TGTGCCAGCACGTGCAACGTGGGAGGTAGCTCCTATAATTCACCCCTCCACTTT. This codes for CASTCNVGGSSYNSPLHF. This chain links TRBV21-1 with TRBJ1-6. TRBV21-1 corresponds to a pseudogene. The CDR3 runs to 18 residues.

This chain uses TRBV2 with TRBJ2-2, with D hard to call. V dropped 5 bases and J dropped 2 bases, with 15 bases sitting between them. This CDR3 spans 16 amino acids. The germline CDR1 and CDR2 sequences are SNHLY and FYNNEI. As DNA, the CDR3 is TGTGCCAGCAGTCTGCCGGCGAAATACAACACCGGGGAGCTGTTTTTT. It yields the protein CASSLPAKYNTGELFF.

This sequence joins TRBV5-1 and TRBJ1-1, with D uncertain. Germline V gene lookup returns CDR1 SGHRS and CDR2 YFSETQ. There are 13 residues in the CDR3. Trimming removed 5 bases from V and 5 bases from J, with 13 bases in between. CDR3: CASRREPTTEAFF. The CDR3 DNA reads as TGCGCCAGCAGGAGAGAACCGACGACTGAAGCTTTCTTT.

The rearrangement uses TRBV3-1 and TRBJ1-5; 7 nucleotides align to TRBD1. V was clipped by 1 base and J by 6 bases; unmatched bases: 12. The length of the CDR3 is 17 residues. CDR1 LGHDT and CDR2 YNNKEL come from the germline V gene (reference sequence). In DNA, the CDR3 is TGTGCCAGCAGCCAAGGCCGAGGGGGCGTTACCAGTCAGCCCCAGCATTTT. This encodes CASSQGRGGVTSQPQHF.

The chain links TRBV4-3 to TRBJ1-1; D is unclear. Germline CDR1 is LGHNA and CDR2 is YSLEER. With 1 base removed from V and 5 bases from J, the gap between germline ends came to 20 bases. The CDR3 is 17 residues long. The CDR3 DNA reads as TGCGCCAGCAGCCAAGGACCCTCCCAGGCGTATAGGACTGAAGCTTTCTTT. It yields the protein CASSQGPSQAYRTEAFF.

The chain couples TRBV5-1 to TRBJ1-2; TRBD1 matches 7 bases. CDR3 length: 13 residues. Per germline, CDR1 SGHRS and CDR2 YFSETQ. The junction had 5 bases not matched to a gene; V was cut back by 2 bases and J by 7 bases. The CDR3 DNA sequence: TGCGCCAGCAGCTTTCCAGGGGGTCCTGGCTACACCTTC. This translates into CASSFPGGPGYTF.

The rearrangement links TRBV20-1 to TRBJ2-7; 8 bases fit TRBD2. V shed 2 bases, J shed 6 bases, and the junction held 6 bases outside the gene matches. In germline, CDR1 is DFQATT, CDR2 SNEGSKA (reference sequence). The CDR3 extends over 13 amino acids. CDR3 residues: CSARSGGEVEQYF. Written as DNA, the CDR3 is TGCAGTGCTAGATCCGGGGGGGAGGTCGAGCAGTACTTC.

This clonotype was counted between two and nine times. V is TRBV5-6 and J is TRBJ2-2; TRBD1 aligns across 7 bases. Trimming cost V 4 bases and J 3 bases; bases outside gene matches: 15. The CDR3 is 18 residues long. Germline CDR1 and CDR2: SGHDT and YYEEEE. The CDR3 is CASSARDSRMIYTGELFF. The DNA of the CDR3 is TGTGCCAGCAGCGCCCGGGACAGCCGGATGATATACACCGGGGAGCTGTTTTTT.

The chain uses TRBV13 and TRBJ2-5; TRBD2 aligns across 9 bases. Germline lookup yields CDR1 PRHDT and CDR2 FYEKMQ (reference sequence). The CDR3 consists of 16 residues. J lost 0 bases, V lost 2 bases, and 4 bases had no gene match. The DNA for the CDR3 is TGTGCCAGCAGCTTAAGGAGCGGGGGGAACCAAGAGACCCAGTACTTC. Amino acid sequence: CASSLRSGGNQETQYF. The whole variable domain, remainder taken from reference TRBV13 and TRBJ2-5, is AAGVIQSPRHLIKEKRETATLKCYPIPRHDTVYWYQQGPGQDPQFLISFYEKMQSDKGSIPDRFSAQQFSDYHSELNMSSLELGDSALYFCASSLRSGGNQETQYFGPGTRLLVL.